This T cell receptor (beta chain) comes out of a study of cytomegalovirus exposure and HLA in healthy donors. Notes on the study in general: The study carried out a later analysis of TCR beta sequences. It associated some 18,000 of them with specific HLA alleles at a false discovery rate of 0.05.

CDR3 size: 15 residues. V was clipped by 0 bases and J by 1 base, with 10 bases between them. CDR1 is SGHDT, CDR2 YYEEEE, per germline. This clone was seen more than once but under ten times. The antigen remains unidentified. The PCR employed 60 Vbeta primers together with 13 Jbeta primers. The table came from immunoSEQ multiplex PCR; TCRdb's copy has only in-frame clones and leaves some out. The sample lists around 140,000 clones, approximately 67% occurring once. This sequence originates from a woman aged 55-69 years in good health and CMV-seronegative. Sequencing was performed on PBMCs. This rearrangement joins TRBV5-6 to TRBJ1-2, with D hard to call. Written as DNA, the CDR3 is TGTGCCAGCAGCTTGGACAGAAAGATTAACTATGGCTACACCTTC. Translated, it gives CASSLDRKINYGYTF.